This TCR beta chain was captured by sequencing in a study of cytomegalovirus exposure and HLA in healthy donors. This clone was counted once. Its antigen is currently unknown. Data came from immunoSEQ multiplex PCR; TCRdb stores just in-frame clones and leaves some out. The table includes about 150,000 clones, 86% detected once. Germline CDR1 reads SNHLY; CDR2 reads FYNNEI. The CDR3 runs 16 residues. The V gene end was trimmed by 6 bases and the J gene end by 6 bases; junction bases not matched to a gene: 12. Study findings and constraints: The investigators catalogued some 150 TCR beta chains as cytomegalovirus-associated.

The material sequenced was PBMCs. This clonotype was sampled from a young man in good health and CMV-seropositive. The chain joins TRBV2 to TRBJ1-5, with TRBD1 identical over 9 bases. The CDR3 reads CASSGDTGGAGQPQHF. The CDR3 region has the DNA TGTGCCAGCAGCGGCGACACAGGGGGCGCGGGTCAGCCCCAGCATTTT. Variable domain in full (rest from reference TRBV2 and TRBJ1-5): EPEVTQTPSHQVTQMGQEVILRCVPISNHLYFYWYRQILGQKVEFLVSFYNNEISEKSEIFDDQFSVERPDGSNFTLKIRSTKLEDSAMYFCASSGDTGGAGQPQHFGDGTRLSIL.